The 9 T cell receptor beta chains given below trace back to one sample, sequenced in a study of blood T cell repertoires in COVID-19. Measured with immunoSEQ multiplex PCR; TCRdb has only the in-frame clones, and not every one. In the table there are about 260,000 clones, roughly nine tenths of which are singletons. Input material: peripheral blood. The receptors derive from a man aged 35 to 55 who had recovered from COVID-19.

For this clone: This likely comes from a read error, as the CDR3 has no conserved phenylalanine or tryptophan at its end. Because the CDR3's place on the DNA is in doubt, the DNA is left out and the CDR3 is given as listed by TCRdb. The chain carries TRBV6-2 or TRBV6-3 and TRBJ2-7; whether TRBD1, the table's D call, matches the DNA was not checked. The CDR3 has 13 amino acids, counting both end residues. Germline V lookup: CDR1 MNHEY, CDR2 SVGEGT. CDR3 protein: CASSRGYKGPNHL.

As for this clone: Other nucleotide sequences in the sample specify the same CDR3. The gene calls are TRBV2 and TRBJ2-7; D might be TRBD2 (5 bases). V lost 6 bases, J lost 5 bases, and 17 bases lay in between. Looked up from germline, CDR1 is SNHLY and CDR2 is FYNNEI. The CDR3 is made up of 14 amino acids. CDR3 in DNA: TGTGCCAGCAGGGACTCCTTCGCACGCCACGAGCAGTACTTC. Translated, it gives CASRDSFARHEQYF. The full variable domain, in which reference TRBV2 and TRBJ2-7 provide the parts outside the CDR3, is EPEVTQTPSHQVTQMGQEVILRCVPISNHLYFYWYRQILGQKVEFLVSFYNNEISEKSEIFDDQFSVERPDGSNFTLKIRSTKLEDSAMYFCASRDSFARHEQYFGPGTRLTVT.

V and J are TRBV5-1 and TRBJ2-2; 11 bases agree with TRBD2. The germline V gene encodes CDR1 SGHRS and CDR2 YFSETQ. J gave up 1 base and V 7 bases, and 0 bases lay outside the gene matches. CDR3 length equals 14 residues. This CDR3 is CASGLAGNTGELFF. Here the CDR3 DNA reads TGCGCCAGCGGACTAGCGGGGAACACCGGGGAGCTGTTTTTT.

V and J are TRBV28 and TRBJ1-6; TRBD1 agrees at 7 bases. CDR3 length: 15 residues. V was clipped by 5 bases and J by 8 bases; unmatched bases: 9. Germline assignment: CDR1 MDHEN and CDR2 SYDVKM. For the CDR3, the DNA is TGTGCCAGCAGTCAGTACAGGGGAGGAGATTCACCCCTCCACTTT. As protein: CASSQYRGGDSPLHF.

This clone occurred many times. This sequence joins TRBV11-2 and TRBJ2-4, with 10 bases that match TRBD2. This CDR3 comprises 19 residues. The J segment lost 3 bases and the V segment lost 1 base, leaving 12 bases of the junction unmatched. Germline CDR1 is SGHAT and CDR2 is FQNNGV. CDR3 loop: CASSLVGSSGGPIKNIQYF. The CDR3 DNA reads TGTGCCAGCAGCTTAGTCGGGTCTAGCGGGGGACCTATCAAAAACATTCAGTACTTC.

V and J are TRBV3-1 (or the pseudogene TRBV3-2) and TRBJ2-7; 7 bases fit TRBD1. CDR3 length equals 15 residues. Germline values: CDR1 LGHDT, CDR2 YNNKEL (reference sequence). The V gene end was trimmed by 4 bases and the J gene end by 0 bases; junction bases not matched to a gene: 6. CDR3 sequence: CASSPRGDSSYEQYF. As DNA, the CDR3 is TGTGCCAGCAGCCCCCGTGGGGACAGCTCCTACGAGCAGTACTTC.

The table lists this clone with a count of one. J is TRBJ1-1 and V is TRBV6-5; tentatively, D is TRBD1 (5 bases). Trimming pared 10 bases from V and 4 bases from J, leaving 22 bases between. CDR1 MNHEY and CDR2 SVGAGI come from the germline V gene. CDR3 length: 15 residues. The CDR3 loop reads CATLIGQGRITEAFF. CDR3 nucleotides: TGTGCCACCTTAATCGGGCAGGGCAGGATCACTGAAGCTTTCTTT.

The chain carries TRBV19 and TRBJ2-3; D unresolved. The ends were cut back, 4 bases at V and 4 bases at J, with 15 bases in the middle. In germline, CDR1 is LNHDA, CDR2 SQIVND (reference sequence). The CDR3 runs 15 residues. This CDR3 is CASSSRHGPPDTQYF. Written as DNA, the CDR3 is TGTGCCAGTAGTAGCAGACACGGCCCCCCAGATACGCAGTATTTT.

This chain joins TRBV9 and TRBJ1-2; 11 bases line up with TRBD1. J gave up 2 bases and V 3 bases, and 0 bases lay outside the gene matches. The CDR3 runs 14 residues. Germline V lookup: CDR1 SGDLS, CDR2 YYNGEE. The CDR3 coding sequence is TGTGCCAGCAGCGGGACAGGGGGCAACTATGGCTACACCTTC. Translating gives CASSGTGGNYGYTF.